These 10 T cell receptor beta chains came from one sample sequenced in a study of identical twins (dated by TCRdb to about 2016). Receptor amplification or capture employed 5' RACE. Sequencing was performed on an Illumina HiSeq 2000. TCRdb trimmed public reads at Q25 via fastp, called clones via MiXCR and kept in-frame beta chains. Rows are combined by CDR3 protein, so each entry shows the most common genes and DNA. The sample has about 340,000 distinct CDR3 sequences on record, approximately 13% of them singletons. The ten largest clones represent around 7.8% of the sample. In addition, the sample was reused for a study of yellow fever vaccine responses in identical twins.

Sequenced sample: CD8+ T cells sorted from blood. These receptors were obtained from a woman younger than 30 in good health.

The chain is built from TRBV3-1 and TRBJ1-2; no definite D call. The ends were cut back, 0 bases at V and 5 bases at J, with 13 bases in the middle. The CDR3 extends over 15 amino acids. The germline CDR1 and CDR2 sequences are LGHDT and YNNKEL (reference sequence). The CDR3 loop reads CASSQDNGRVYGYTF. As DNA, the CDR3 is TGTGCCAGCAGCCAAGATAACGGGAGGGTATATGGCTACACCTTC.

The chain is built from TRBV10-2 and TRBJ2-5, with 7 bases lining up with TRBD2. Germline V gene sequence: CDR1 WSHSY, CDR2 SAAADI. With V trimmed by 6 bases and J by 1 base, 2 bases remained unmatched. The length of the CDR3 is 13 residues. The CDR3 loop is CASRGLGQETQYF. CDR3 in DNA: TGCGCCAGCAGAGGACTAGGCCAAGAGACCCAGTACTTC.

About this clonotype: The junction differs from germline at one of its ends, possibly a read error. The chain combines TRBV7-9 with TRBJ2-3; the D gene could be TRBD1 or TRBD2 (5 bases each). The CDR3 is made up of 16 amino acids. CDR1 is SEHNR, CDR2 FQNEAQ, per germline (reference sequence). The CDR3 coding sequence is TGTGCCAGCAGCGACACATCGGGACCCAGCACAGACACGCAGTATTTT. The encoded protein is CASSDTSGPSTDTQYF.

The chain combines TRBV4-1 with TRBJ2-3; D not resolved. The V gene's germline CDR1 is MGHRA and CDR2 YSYEKL. The germline V and J ends were trimmed by 0 bases and 1 base, with 5 bases remaining between them. The CDR3 is 14 amino acids. The CDR3 sequence is CASSQETGTDTQYF. CDR3 nucleotides: TGCGCCAGCAGCCAAGAGACTGGCACAGATACGCAGTATTTT.

This clonotype was observed a few times. The rearrangement joins TRBV28 to TRBJ2-7; D is undetermined. CDR3 size: 12 residues. The germline V gene encodes CDR1 MDHEN and CDR2 SYDVKM. V dropped 2 bases and J dropped 6 bases, with 8 bases sitting between them. This chain's CDR3 is CASSLGLAEQYF. CDR3 in DNA: TGTGCCAGCAGTTTAGGGCTGGCCGAGCAGTACTTC. Variable domain in full (rest from reference TRBV28 and TRBJ2-7): DVKVTQSSRYLVKRTGEKVFLECVQDMDHENMFWYRQDPGLGLRLIYFSYDVKMKEKGDIPEGYSVSREKKERFSLILESASTNQTSMYLCASSLGLAEQYFGPGTRLTVT.

In its sample, this clonotype was seen many times. This chain connects TRBV28 to TRBJ1-6; tentative D call: TRBD1 (5 bases). CDR1 and CDR2 from the germline V gene are MDHEN and SYDVKM. V lost 6 bases and J lost 7, with 10 bases in between. The CDR3 covers 13 residues. CDR3 sequence (DNA): TGTGCCAGCAGACTCGGACAAAATTCACCCCTCCACTTT. Translated: CASRLGQNSPLHF.

The V and J genes are TRBV5-1 and TRBJ2-2, with 12 bases matching TRBD2. CDR3 length: 20 residues. Germline loops: CDR1 SGHRS, CDR2 YFSETQ. The V and J ends lost 4 bases and 6 bases, in that order; junction bases with no gene match: 19. The CDR3 DNA reads as TGCGCCAGCAGCACCAGCGGGGGGAGACTAGCGGGAGTTTTAGCCGGGGAGCTGTTTTTT. It is translated as CASSTSGGRLAGVLAGELFF.

There are a few counts of this clonotype. The chain recombines TRBV10-2 with TRBJ2-7, with TRBD1 matching over 9 bases. Trimming at V came to 6 bases and at J to 5 bases, leaving 8 bases not matched to a gene. The CDR3 totals 14 residues. Germline CDR1 reads WSHSY; CDR2 reads SAAADI. CDR3 amino acids: CASRQDRGIDEQYF. The CDR3 DNA is TGCGCCAGCAGGCAGGACAGGGGTATCGACGAGCAGTACTTC.

This clonotype was observed many times. This sequence joins TRBV7-8 and TRBJ2-1, with D unresolved. CDR3 length: 11 amino acids. Per the germline V gene, CDR1 is SGHVS and CDR2 is FQNEAQ. V was trimmed by 2 bases and J by 6 bases, leaving 2 bases between them. DNA of the CDR3: TGTGCCAGCAGCTTACCCAATGAGCAGTTCTTC. Amino acids: CASSLPNEQFF.

This clonotype has at least ten counts. The rearrangement uses TRBV20-1 and TRBJ1-4; a weak D match, TRBD1 (5 bases). The CDR3 contains 15 residues. Trimming removed 1 base at V and 7 bases at J, with 16 bases between. CDR1 and CDR2 from the germline V gene are DFQATT and SNEGSKA (reference sequence). The CDR3, as DNA: TGCAGTGCTAGAGGTCCGATACAGGCGAGTGAAAAACTGTTTTTT. Protein sequence: CSARGPIQASEKLFF.